Only one count was recorded for the clone carrying this TCR beta chain. The data belong to a study of blood T cell repertoires in COVID-19. About the research overall: Researchers got acute and convalescent COVID-19 samples from the United States, Italy and Spain. From T cells, B-cell-depleted T cells, or PBMCs came the material, which was cDNA or gDNA.

The J segment lost 11 bases and the V segment lost 4 bases, leaving 5 bases of the junction unmatched. This CDR3 spans 12 amino acids. Per the study methods: Amplification of reference gene primers provided the estimated nucleated cell counts. TCRdb keeps only in-frame clones here, not all; method: immunoSEQ multiplex PCR. D and trimming come from the DNA, and the V and J calls and clone size come from that table. Counted here are approximately 25,000 clones, roughly nine tenths occurring once; the ten biggest clones make up approximately 30%. The specimen sequenced was peripheral blood. This TCR was recovered from a man between 65 and 80 years old with active COVID-19. The V call is TRBV12-3 or TRBV12-4, the J call TRBJ2-1, with 7 bases aligning to TRBD1. The CDR3 nucleotides read TGTGCCAGCAGTTACCCACAGGGGAAGCAGTTCTTC. Its protein is CASSYPQGKQFF.